The 19 T cell receptor beta chains below come from one sample, sequenced in a study of cytomegalovirus exposure and HLA in healthy donors. With 60 Vbeta and 13 Jbeta primers, the PCR was carried out. Repertoires were generated with immunoSEQ multiplex PCR, while TCRdb's copy carries only in-frame clones and drops some. The table includes a few hundred thousand clones, around 80% detected once. Specimen: PBMCs. All receptors derive from a woman aged 55-70 years in good health and CMV-seropositive.

The V and J genes are TRBV25-1 and TRBJ2-3, with a weak D call TRBD2 (6 bases). Germline V CDR1 and CDR2: MGHDK, SYGVNS. This CDR3 has 14 residues. Trimming took 1 base from V and 4 from J, leaving 9 bases between them. CDR3 sequence (DNA): TGTGCCAGCAGTGAATTGGGGGGACCAGATACGCAGTATTTT. Protein product: CASSELGGPDTQYF.

The J gene is TRBJ2-5, the V gene TRBV30, with D unclear. The germline V gene has CDR1 GTSNPN and CDR2 SVGIG (reference sequence). With 7 bases removed from V and 3 bases from J, the gap between germline ends came to 3 bases. This CDR3 has 9 amino acids. The CDR3 nucleotides read TGTGCCTTAGAAGAGACCCAGTACTTC. Translated: CALEETQYF.

A few counts support this clone. This specimen includes other DNA sequences encoding the same CDR3. The V call is TRBV7-9, the J call TRBJ1-4, with D possibly being TRBD1 (6 bases). Trimming pared 10 bases from V and 2 bases from J, leaving 17 bases between. The CDR3 runs 15 residues. The germline V gene encodes CDR1 SEHNR and CDR2 FQNEAQ (reference sequence). The CDR3 nucleotides are TGTGCCACCCTGCCTAGCGGACAGACTAATGAAAAACTGTTTTTT. This sequence encodes CATLPSGQTNEKLFF.

This rearrangement joins TRBV5-1 to TRBJ2-5; 7 bases fit TRBD2. The germline V gene has CDR1 SGHRS and CDR2 YFSETQ. The CDR3 extends over 15 amino acids. After removal of 1 base from V and 2 bases from J, the junction contained 5 bases not matched to a gene. The CDR3 region is CASSLFTSEQETQYF. The CDR3 DNA is TGCGCCAGCAGCTTGTTTACTAGCGAACAAGAGACCCAGTACTTC.

The chain uses TRBV7-8 and TRBJ2-1, with 13 positions matching TRBD2. This CDR3 region has 18 residues. CDR1 is SGHVS and CDR2 is FQNEAQ in the germline V gene. V lost 4 bases, J lost 0 bases, and 6 bases stayed unmatched. This CDR3 is CASSSPGLAGDSYNEQFF. The CDR3 nucleotides read TGTGCCAGCAGCTCTCCAGGACTAGCGGGAGACTCCTACAATGAGCAGTTCTTC.

The V and J genes are TRBV2 and TRBJ2-3; D possibly corresponds to TRBD2 (5 bases). Germline V gives CDR1 SNHLY, CDR2 FYNNEI. This CDR3 is 14 amino acids long. The V and J ends lost 11 bases and 4 bases respectively, with 19 bases between them. CDR3 in amino acids: CAGRRYSGSDTQYF. The CDR3 DNA is TGTGCCGGAAGAAGATACTCGGGGTCAGATACGCAGTATTTT.

The rearrangement links TRBV20-1 to TRBJ1-2; unclear D gene. There are 10 residues in the CDR3. V lost 7 bases and J lost 8, with 11 bases in between. Germline V lookup: CDR1 DFQATT, CDR2 SNEGSKA (reference sequence). As DNA, the CDR3 is TGCAGTGACACCCGCCACGGCTACACCTTC. Residues: CSDTRHGYTF.

A remark on this clone: A junction boundary mismatches the germline segment, possibly from a read error. The chain joins TRBV7-9 to TRBJ2-7, with D tentatively TRBD2 (5 bases). The CDR3 has 16 residues. Germline V gene sequence: CDR1 SEHNR, CDR2 FQNEAQ (reference sequence). CDR3 region: CSSSPLPDYTAYEQYF. In DNA, the CDR3 is TGTTCCAGCAGCCCACTGCCCGACTACACAGCCTACGAGCAGTACTTC.

This sequence joins TRBV4-1 and TRBJ2-3, with 11 bases lining up with TRBD2. This CDR3 region has 15 residues. From germline, CDR1 is MGHRA and CDR2 YSYEKL. V trimming: 2 bases; J trimming: 4 bases; junction bases outside the gene matches: 2. The CDR3: CASSQPGLAADTQYF. CDR3 sequence (DNA): TGCGCCAGCAGCCAACCGGGACTAGCGGCAGATACGCAGTATTTT.

The chain employs TRBV6-6 and TRBJ1-1; D uncertain. V lost 3 bases and J lost 1, with 6 bases in between. This CDR3 region has 13 residues. From germline, CDR1 is MNHNY and CDR2 SVGAGI (reference sequence). As DNA, the CDR3 is TGTGCCAGCAGTTATAGACAGAACACTGAAGCTTTCTTT. This encodes CASSYRQNTEAFF.

The chain joins TRBV5-5 to TRBJ1-1; perhaps TRBD1 as D (6 bases). The CDR3 covers 15 residues. The V end was cut by 4 bases, the J end by 7 bases, with 20 bases between. The germline CDR1 and CDR2 sequences are SGHKS and YYEKEE (reference sequence). The CDR3 bases are TGTGCCAGCAGCGGTAGGGGGAGTCAAGGCATTGAAGCTTTCTTT. Protein: CASSGRGSQGIEAFF.

The chain is built from TRBV5-8 and TRBJ2-1, with TRBD2 matching 14 bases. J lost 9 bases, V lost 1 base, and 6 bases had no gene match. The CDR3 is 16 amino acids. CDR1 and CDR2 (germline): SGHTS, YDEGEE. CDR3 in DNA: TGTGCCAGCAGCTTGAGGGGACTAGCGGGAGTGGGTGAGCAGTTCTTC. Its translation: CASSLRGLAGVGEQFF.

The chain couples TRBV4-1 to TRBJ2-1; 7 nucleotides match TRBD2. CDR1 and CDR2 from the germline V gene are MGHRA and YSYEKL. This CDR3 comprises 15 residues. V shed 1 base, J shed 1 base, and the junction held 1 base outside the gene matches. CDR3 nucleotide sequence: TGCGCCAGCAGCCAAGCTAGCGGATCCTACAATGAGCAGTTCTTC. Its protein product is CASSQASGSYNEQFF.

V and J are TRBV2 and TRBJ1-2, with TRBD1 matching 8 bases. This CDR3 is built from 15 residues. Germline V gene lookup returns CDR1 SNHLY and CDR2 FYNNEI. V lost 6 bases to trimming and J lost 4 bases; unmatched junction nucleotides: 10. This CDR3 reads CASSLGQARSYGYTF. The CDR3 DNA reads as TGTGCCAGCAGCCTGGGACAGGCTAGATCCTATGGCTACACCTTC. The variable domain in full, completed from reference TRBV2 and TRBJ1-2, reads EPEVTQTPSHQVTQMGQEVILRCVPISNHLYFYWYRQILGQKVEFLVSFYNNEISEKSEIFDDQFSVERPDGSNFTLKIRSTKLEDSAMYFCASSLGQARSYGYTFGSGTRLTVV.

The chain joins TRBV19 to TRBJ1-1; D uncertain. The CDR3 totals 12 residues. The V gene lost 4 bases and the J gene lost 1 base, with 4 bases spanning the gap. Germline V CDR1 and CDR2: LNHDA, SQIVND (reference sequence). The CDR3 DNA reads as TGTGCCAGTAGTACGGGGAACACTGAAGCTTTCTTT. This codes for CASSTGNTEAFF.

This chain uses TRBV5-1 with TRBJ1-1; TRBD1 matches 9 bases. The V gene's germline CDR1 is SGHRS and CDR2 YFSETQ. V lost 6 bases to trimming and J lost 5 bases; unmatched junction nucleotides: 8. The CDR3 runs to 14 residues. This chain's CDR3 is CASTEQGASTEAFF. DNA for the CDR3: TGCGCCAGCACCGAACAGGGGGCGAGTACTGAAGCTTTCTTT.

The J gene is TRBJ1-1, the V gene TRBV7-9; TRBD1 matches 11 bases. This CDR3 contains 14 residues. From germline, CDR1 is SEHNR and CDR2 FQNEAQ (reference sequence). V lost 5 bases and J lost 4; bases outside the gene matches: 3. The CDR3 reads CASSEDRGRTEAFF. CDR3 bases: TGTGCCAGCAGCGAGGACAGGGGGCGCACTGAAGCTTTCTTT.

The chain combines TRBV29-1 with TRBJ2-1; 13 nucleotides match TRBD2. The CDR3 is 16 residues long. Per germline, CDR1 SQVTM and CDR2 ANQGSEA. The V and J ends lost 8 bases and 7 bases, in that order; junction bases with no gene match: 14. The CDR3 DNA is TGCAGCCCCTGCCTCCCGGGACTAGCGGGAATGAATGAGCAGTTCTTC. Residues: CSPCLPGLAGMNEQFF.

The chain joins TRBV6-1 to TRBJ1-3; 7 bases are shared with TRBD1. Germline assignment: CDR1 MNHNS and CDR2 SASEGT. V was pared by 6 bases and J by 2 bases, with 7 bases of the junction left unmatched. This CDR3 region has 15 residues. The chain's CDR3 is CASRETGLAGNTIYF. The CDR3 DNA sequence: TGTGCCAGCAGGGAGACAGGGCTGGCTGGAAACACCATATATTTT.